This T cell receptor beta chain is from a study of graft-versus-host responses after intestinal transplantation. Study overall: All recipients got anti-thymocyte globulin induction, then tacrolimus and steroids for 2 to 4 years. General study results and limits: Subjects displaying graft-donor T cell macrochimerism possessed elevated graft-versus-host to host-versus-graft clonal ratios inside allografts.

With roughly 200,000 irradiated, violet-dye-labeled stimulator cells, roughly 200,000 CFSE-labeled responder cells were plated. Proliferating CFSE-low CD3+CD4+ and CD3+CD8+ responders were sorted after the reaction. This CDR3 has 17 amino acids. Trimming took 2 bases from V and 0 from J, leaving 11 bases between them. The germline CDR1 and CDR2 sequences are SEHNR and FQNEAQ (reference sequence). This clone was counted only a few times. Method: immunoSEQ multiplex PCR; TCRdb's copy keeps in-frame clones and lacks some. The repertoire holds over 4,500 clones, with about a quarter as singletons. The gene calls are TRBV7-9 and TRBJ2-6, with D maybe TRBD1 (6 bases). This TCR was recovered from a human patient who received an intestinal transplant. The sample here was alloreactive CD8+ T cells from a mixed lymphocyte reaction culture, taken before intestinal transplant. Described subset: CFSE-low proliferating T cells sorted from roughly six-day pre-transplant mixed lymphocyte reaction (GvH or HvG direction). In DNA form, the CDR3 reads TGTGCCAGCAGCTTAAGGGACACATTCTCTGGGGCCAACGTCCTGACTTTC. Translating gives CASSLRDTFSGANVLTF.